One T cell receptor beta chain is described in this entry. Its antigen is as yet unknown. The source of the sample is a study of CD8 T cells in Susac syndrome. Overall study findings and caveats: That the number of individuals in its TCR sequencing and HLA analysis was relatively small was acknowledged by the study.

Random hexamers were used to reverse transcribe roughly 0.45 to 1 ug of RNA. TCRdb called the immunoSEQ multiplex PCR reads again in MiXCR, with one record for every CDR3 protein. The sample has tens of thousands of distinct CDR3 sequences, 90% to 95% seen once. Negative isolation yielded CD8+ and CD4+ T cells; FACS enriched TEMRA cells. This clonotype was obtained from a human donor with multiple sclerosis. The sequenced sample consisted of CD8+ T cells from PBMCs.

CDR3 in amino acids: CASSLSDGRGYEQYF. The DNA of the CDR3 is TGTGCCAGCAGTTTATCGGACGGGAGGGGGTACGAGCAGTACTTC. The J gene is TRBJ2-7, the V gene TRBV27, with 8 bases aligning to TRBD2. The CDR3 extends over 15 amino acids. From germline, CDR1 is MNHEY and CDR2 SMNVEV (reference sequence). V shed 0 bases, J shed 4 bases, and the junction held 5 bases outside the gene matches.